This TCR beta chain is drawn from a study of T cell responses to AZD1222 COVID-19 vaccine. Study-level points and caveats: Researchers took repertoire samples only after the peak T cell response had come.

About this clone itself: Its cognate antigen is unknown.

Profiling relied on immunoSEQ multiplex PCR, and the TCRdb table lists in-frame clones only, not all of them. The sample shows 110,000 to 150,000 clones, about 93% of them seen only once. CDR3 length: 14 amino acids. Germline V gene sequence: CDR1 SGHTA, CDR2 FQGNSA. V was pared by 5 bases and J by 0 bases, with 10 bases between. Sequenced here: peripheral blood, sampled on day 0 of AZD1222 vaccination. The TCR sequence derives from an adult in good health. The V gene is TRBV7-2, the J gene TRBJ1-1; D unresolved. For the CDR3, the DNA is TGTGCCAGCAGCCGCGTAGGGCTGAACACTGAAGCTTTCTTT. This codes for CASSRVGLNTEAFF. Complete variable domain (other parts from reference TRBV7-2 and TRBJ1-1): GAGVSQSPSNKVTEKGKDVELRCDPISGHTALYWYRQSLGQGLEFLIYFQGNSAPDKSGLPSDRFSAERTGGSVSTLTIQRTQQEDSAVYLCASSRVGLNTEAFFGQGTRLTVV.